Shown below are 3 T cell receptor beta chains from a single sample sequenced in a study of T cells in Graves' hyperthyroidism and ophthalmopathy. Amplification of TCR beta CDR3 regions was performed using RNA transcripts as template. The HTBI primer set served for first-round RT-PCR of the TCR CDR3. TCRdb re-called the multiplex PCR reads through MiXCR, storing one row per CDR3 protein. The sample lists 650,000 to 750,000 distinct CDR3 sequences, around 15% occurring once. The sample comprised blood. These receptors all stem from a woman aged 18-35 years with Graves' hyperthyroidism.

This clonotype was detected many times. The CDR3 loop reads CASSLVAGQPQHF. The CDR3 nucleotides read TGTGCCAGCAGTTTAGTTGCGGGCCAGCCCCAGCATTTT. The chain combines TRBV27 with TRBJ1-5, with D uncertain. V lost 2 bases and J lost 7, with 9 bases in between. The CDR3 is made up of 13 amino acids. The V gene's germline CDR1 is MNHEY and CDR2 SMNVEV (reference sequence).

This clonotype was seen repeatedly, ten times or more. This sequence joins TRBV18 and TRBJ2-1; D possibly matches TRBD1 or TRBD2 (6 bases each). The CDR3 has 14 amino acids. Germline V lookup: CDR1 KGHSH, CDR2 LQKENI. V lost 5 bases, J lost 7 bases, and 15 bases lay in between. The CDR3 sequence is CASSSNTGRNEQFF. In DNA form, the CDR3 reads TGTGCCAGCTCATCAAACACAGGGAGGAATGAGCAGTTCTTC.

In this sample, this clonotype turned up a few times. The V gene is TRBV18, the J gene TRBJ2-3; no reliable D call. Germline-derived CDR1 and CDR2 are KGHSH and LQKENI. This CDR3 is built from 14 residues. V was shortened by 5 bases and J by 6 bases, with 15 bases between the two germline ends. CDR3 sequence reads: CASSSNKGRDTQYF. DNA of the CDR3: TGTGCCAGCTCATCGAATAAGGGTCGCGATACGCAGTATTTT.